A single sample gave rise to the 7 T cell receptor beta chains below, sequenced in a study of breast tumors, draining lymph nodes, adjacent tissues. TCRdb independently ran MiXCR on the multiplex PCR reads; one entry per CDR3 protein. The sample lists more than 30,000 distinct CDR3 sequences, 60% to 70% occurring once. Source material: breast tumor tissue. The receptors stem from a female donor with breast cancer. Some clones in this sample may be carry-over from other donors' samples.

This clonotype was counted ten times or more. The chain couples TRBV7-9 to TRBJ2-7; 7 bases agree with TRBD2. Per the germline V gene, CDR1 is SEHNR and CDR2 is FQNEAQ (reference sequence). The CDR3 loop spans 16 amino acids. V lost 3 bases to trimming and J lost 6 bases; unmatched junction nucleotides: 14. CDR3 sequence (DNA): TGTGCCAGCAGCTTGGGTCCGGACGTCGGGGAGGGCGAGCAGTACTTC. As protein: CASSLGPDVGEGEQYF.

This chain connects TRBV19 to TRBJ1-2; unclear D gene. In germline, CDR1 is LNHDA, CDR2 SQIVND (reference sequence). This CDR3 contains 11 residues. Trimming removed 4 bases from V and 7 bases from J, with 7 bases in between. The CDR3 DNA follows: TGTGCCAGTAGTAGGGATGTTGGCTACACCTTC. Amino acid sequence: CASSRDVGYTF. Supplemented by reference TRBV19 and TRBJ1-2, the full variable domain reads DGGITQSPKYLFRKEGQNVTLSCEQNLNHDAMYWYRQDPGQGLRLIYYSQIVNDFQKGDIAEGYSVSREKKESFPLTVTSAQKNPTAFYLCASSRDVGYTFGSGTRLTVV.

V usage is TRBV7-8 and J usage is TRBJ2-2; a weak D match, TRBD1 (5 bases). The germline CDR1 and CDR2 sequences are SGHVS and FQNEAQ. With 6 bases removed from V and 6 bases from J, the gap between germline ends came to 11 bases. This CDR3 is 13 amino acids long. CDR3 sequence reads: CASRPDRAGELFF. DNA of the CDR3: TGTGCCAGCAGGCCAGACAGAGCCGGGGAGCTGTTTTTT. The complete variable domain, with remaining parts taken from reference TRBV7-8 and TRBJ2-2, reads GAGVSQSPRYKVAKRGQDVALRCDPISGHVSLFWYQQALGQGPEFLTYFQNEAQLDKSGLPSDRFFAERPEGSVSTLKIQRTQQEDSAVYLCASRPDRAGELFFGEGSRLTVL.

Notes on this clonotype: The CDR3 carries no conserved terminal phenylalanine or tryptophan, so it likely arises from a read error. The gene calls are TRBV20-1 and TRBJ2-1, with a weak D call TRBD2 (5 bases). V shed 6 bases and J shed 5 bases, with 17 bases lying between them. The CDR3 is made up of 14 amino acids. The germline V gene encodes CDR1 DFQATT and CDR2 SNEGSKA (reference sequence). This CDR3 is CSADLWEWDNEQFL. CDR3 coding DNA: TGCAGTGCAGACCTCTGGGAGTGGGACAATGAGCAGTTCCTC.

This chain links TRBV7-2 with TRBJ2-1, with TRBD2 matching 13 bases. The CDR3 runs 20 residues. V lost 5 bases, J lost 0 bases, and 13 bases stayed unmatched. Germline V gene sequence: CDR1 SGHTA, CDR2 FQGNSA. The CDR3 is CASSPRTSGSTLSSYNEQFF. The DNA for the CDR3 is TGTGCCAGCAGCCCCCGGACTAGCGGGAGTACCCTCAGCTCCTACAATGAGCAGTTCTTC.

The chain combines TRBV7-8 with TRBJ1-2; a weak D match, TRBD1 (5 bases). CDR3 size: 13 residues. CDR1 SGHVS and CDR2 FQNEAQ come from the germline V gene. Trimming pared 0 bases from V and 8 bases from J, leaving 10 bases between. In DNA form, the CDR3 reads TGTGCCAGCAGCTTAGCTGCGGGGGGAGGCTACACCTTC. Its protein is CASSLAAGGGYTF.

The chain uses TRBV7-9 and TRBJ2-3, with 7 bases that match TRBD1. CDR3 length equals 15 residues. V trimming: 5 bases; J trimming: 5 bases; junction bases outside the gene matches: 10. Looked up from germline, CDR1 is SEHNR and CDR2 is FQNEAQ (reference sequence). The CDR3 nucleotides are TGTGCCAGCAGCCTGTCTACAGGGGTAGTAGATACGCAGTATTTT. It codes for CASSLSTGVVDTQYF. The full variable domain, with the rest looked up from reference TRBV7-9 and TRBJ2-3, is DTGVSQNPRHKITKRGQNVTFRCDPISEHNRLYWYRQTLGQGPEFLTYFQNEAQLEKSRLLSDRFSAERPKGSFSTLEIQRTEQGDSAMYLCASSLSTGVVDTQYFGPGTRLTVL.